A single T cell receptor (beta chain) is shown here with its context. Trimming shortened V by 1 base and J by 4 bases, and 10 bases separated the two germline ends. Germline CDR1 SGHTA, CDR2 FQGNSA. This CDR3 is 14 amino acids long. Generated by immunoSEQ multiplex PCR, the TCRdb table keeps only in-frame clones and is missing some. The data show about 87,000 clones, with over 85% seen just once and 1.3% to 1.5% held by the top ten. This sample was included in a study of T cell changes during pregnancy in multiple sclerosis. The specimen comprised peripheral blood, sampled in the third trimester of pregnancy. This TCR was sampled from a female donor in good health, enrolled as a control in a pregnancy study. This chain joins TRBV7-2 and TRBJ1-1, with no clear D. The CDR3 DNA reads as TGTGCCAGCAGCTTAGTATGGCCGGGCACTGAAGCTTTCTTT. Translation gives CASSLVWPGTEAFF.